This T cell receptor beta chain was observed in a study of blood T cells in healthy people across ages. Study-level results: Strong correlation was found linking TCR beta diversity to naive T cell percentage.

The CDR3 runs to 13 residues. V dropped 3 bases and J dropped 5; count of bases not matched to a gene: 1. Germline CDR1 and CDR2: SGHTA and FQGNSA. A second PCR, run for about 7 to 11 cycles, used a sample-barcoded 5' primer plus a J-beta primer mix. A template-switch adaptor with 12 random nucleotides tagged each cDNA molecule. TCRdb redid the calling of the 5' RACE reads with MiXCR, one entry per CDR3 protein. The sample records some 640,000 distinct CDR3 sequences, about 30% being singletons. As for this clonotype: The target antigen is unknown. A much larger clone sits a single nucleotide away, making a read error possible.

Whenever a sample was processed, at least 7 million PBMCs were isolated. The sample taken for sequencing was blood. This sequence joins TRBV7-2 and TRBJ2-5, with TRBD2 matching 9 bases. This clonotype was sampled from a woman at least 80 years old in good health. CDR3 DNA: TGTGCCAGCAGCTTCGCGGGGGGGGAGACCCAGTACTTC. It yields the protein CASSFAGGETQYF. The whole variable domain, remainder taken from reference TRBV7-2 and TRBJ2-5, is GAGVSQSPSNKVTEKGKDVELRCDPISGHTALYWYRQSLGQGLEFLIYFQGNSAPDKSGLPSDRFSAERTGGSVSTLTIQRTQQEDSAVYLCASSFAGGETQYFGPGTRLLVL.